The 10 T cell receptor beta chains listed next were all sequenced from one sample in a study of blood T cell repertoires in COVID-19. TCRdb keeps only in-frame clones here, not all; method: immunoSEQ multiplex PCR. The sample holds about 80,000 clones, around 80% seen once. Material: peripheral blood. The receptors originated from a man older than 75 with active or convalescent COVID-19.

The CDR3 bases are TGTGCCAGCAGTTTAGTTTGGGCGAGAACTTTCTTT. This translates into CASSLVWARTFF. The chain employs TRBV12-3 or TRBV12-4 and TRBJ1-1; D call uncertain. This CDR3 contains 12 residues. The V and J ends lost 1 base and 12 bases respectively, with 12 bases between them.

The genes are TRBV18 and TRBJ1-2; D is possibly TRBD1 (5 bases). The CDR3 covers 13 residues. Germline CDR1 and CDR2: KGHSH and LQKENI. Trimming left V 3 bases short and J 4 bases short, with 9 bases between. The DNA for the CDR3 is TGTGCCAGCTCACCTGGGGCTTCCTATGGCTACACCTTC. Protein sequence: CASSPGASYGYTF. The variable domain in full, completed from reference TRBV18 and TRBJ1-2, reads NAGVMQNPRHLVRRRGQEARLRCSPMKGHSHVYWYRQLPEEGLKFMVYLQKENIIDESGMPKERFSAEFPKEGPSILRIQQVVRGDSAAYFCASSPGASYGYTFGSGTRLTVV.

The chain couples TRBV19 to TRBJ1-4; D gene unclear. This CDR3 comprises 11 residues. V was trimmed by 4 bases and J by 8 bases, leaving 5 bases between them. Germline V lookup: CDR1 LNHDA, CDR2 SQIVND (reference sequence). The CDR3 nucleotides read TGTGCCAGTAGTACCGTGGAAAAACTGTTTTTT. Translating it yields CASSTVEKLFF. The full variable domain, completed using reference TRBV19 and TRBJ1-4, is DGGITQSPKYLFRKEGQNVTLSCEQNLNHDAMYWYRQDPGQGLRLIYYSQIVNDFQKGDIAEGYSVSREKKESFPLTVTSAQKNPTAFYLCASSTVEKLFFGSGTQLSVL.

This chain connects TRBV10-3 to TRBJ2-6; TRBD1 aligns across 9 bases. V lost 3 bases to trimming and J lost 0 bases; unmatched junction nucleotides: 6. The germline CDR1 and CDR2 sequences are ENHRY and SYGVKD. This CDR3 region has 18 residues. CDR3 DNA sequence: TGTGCCATCAGTGATAGTGGGACAGGGCGCTCTGGGGCCAACGTCCTGACTTTC. Protein product: CAISDSGTGRSGANVLTF.

This sequence joins TRBV11-2 and TRBJ2-7, with D maybe TRBD1 (7 bases). Germline V gives CDR1 SGHAT, CDR2 FQNNGV. The ends were cut back, 0 bases at V and 0 bases at J, with 9 bases in the middle. The CDR3 covers 15 residues. DNA for the CDR3: TGTGCCAGCAGCTTAGACAGGGGGGCCTCCTACGAGCAGTACTTC. Translated, it gives CASSLDRGASYEQYF. The full variable domain, completed using reference TRBV11-2 and TRBJ2-7, is EAGVAQSPRYKIIEKRQSVAFWCNPISGHATLYWYQQILGQGPKLLIQFQNNGVVDDSQLPKDRFSAERLKGVDSTLKIQPAKLEDSAVYLCASSLDRGASYEQYFGPGTRLTVT.

V is TRBV5-1 and J is TRBJ1-1; D is possibly TRBD1 (5 bases). The germline CDR1 and CDR2 sequences are SGHRS and YFSETQ. The V and J ends lost 4 bases and 3 bases respectively, with 16 bases between them. CDR3 length: 15 residues. The CDR3 nucleotides read TGCGCCAGCAGCACTGGCCCGGCGGGGGACACTGAAGCTTTCTTT. The encoded protein is CASSTGPAGDTEAFF.

The chain joins TRBV15 to TRBJ2-2; D remains unclear. V lost 8 bases to trimming and J lost 0 bases, with 7 bases between them. The CDR3 consists of 13 residues. Looked up from germline, CDR1 is LNHNV and CDR2 is YYDKDF (reference sequence). The CDR3 here is CATVETNTGELFF. The CDR3 DNA follows: TGTGCCACCGTCGAGACGAACACCGGGGAGCTGTTTTTT. Full variable domain (remainder filled in from reference TRBV15 and TRBJ2-2): DAMVIQNPRYQVTQFGKPVTLSCSQTLNHNVMYWYQQKSSQAPKLLFHYYDKDFNNEADTPDNFQSRRPNTSFCFLDIRSPGLGDTAMYLCATVETNTGELFFGEGSRLTVL.

V gene TRBV5-1 combines with J gene TRBJ1-2; possibly TRBD1 for D (5 bases). V lost 0 bases to trimming and J lost 4 bases, with 10 bases between them. Germline CDR1 reads SGHRS; CDR2 reads YFSETQ. CDR3 length equals 14 residues. The CDR3 is CASSLEGQGYGYTF. DNA for the CDR3: TGCGCCAGCAGCTTGGAGGGGCAGGGCTATGGCTACACCTTC. Using reference TRBV5-1 and TRBJ1-2 for the parts outside the CDR3, the full variable domain is KAGVTQTPRYLIKTRGQQVTLSCSPISGHRSVSWYQQTPGQGLQFLFEYFSETQRNKGNFPGRFSGRQFSNSRSEMNVSTLELGDSALYLCASSLEGQGYGYTFGSGTRLTVV.

The rearrangement joins TRBV20-1 to TRBJ2-7; possibly TRBD1 for D (5 bases). CDR3 size: 11 residues. The V gene lost 6 bases and the J gene lost 3 bases, with 9 bases spanning the gap. Germline V gene lookup returns CDR1 DFQATT and CDR2 SNEGSKA (reference sequence). Here the CDR3 DNA reads TGCAGTGCGACAGACCGCTACGAGCAGTACTTC. It is translated as CSATDRYEQYF.

V is TRBV27 and J is TRBJ1-5, with D possibly matching TRBD1 (5 bases). The germline gives CDR1 MNHEY, CDR2 SMNVEV (reference sequence). The V gene lost 3 bases and the J gene lost 5 bases, with 8 bases spanning the gap. This CDR3 spans 13 amino acids. As DNA, the CDR3 is TGTGCCAGCAGTTTGCAGGGCGATCAGCCCCAGCATTTT. Protein sequence: CASSLQGDQPQHF.